This T cell receptor (beta chain) came from a study of technical replicates of blood from a few donors (dated by TCRdb to between 2016 and 2019). Based on the germline V gene, the CDR1 and CDR2 sequences are MDHEN and SYDVKM. CDR3 length: 15 amino acids, cysteine to phenylalanine. Only CDR3 DNA remains: 45 bases, in frame from the first base. In the case of this clone: Its specific antigen is unknown. The junction does not match germline at one end; this may be a read error.

Library preparation employed the immunoSEQ multiplex PCR assay. TCRdb took over this immuneACCESS table, retaining in-frame rearrangements with V and J assigned. Such tables are incomplete; in checked studies, under half of the missing clones stem from an unresolved V gene, and the remainder is unexplained. The sample records 50,000 to 70,000 clones, about 95% of which are singletons. Clones ranked in the top ten supply around 3% of the sample. Source material: PBMCs. The sequence derives from a human donor in good health. Some clones in this sample may be carry-over from other donors' samples. The rearrangement joined TRBV28 to TRBJ2-7, with TRBD1 identical over 11 junction bases. The DNA reads as follows: TGTGCCACCAGTCCCGGGACAGGGGGGTCGGACGAGCAGTACTTC. Its translation is CATSPGTGGSDEQYF. This CDR3, with the reference TRBV28 and TRBJ2-7 proteins standing in past its ends, gives the full variable domain DVKVTQSSRYLVKRTGEKVFLECVQDMDHENMFWYRQDPGLGLRLIYFSYDVKMKEKGDIPEGYSVSREKKERFSLILESASTNQTSMYLCATSPGTGGSDEQYFGPGTRLTVT.